The 20 T cell receptor beta chains below come from one sample, sequenced in a study of blood T cell repertoires in COVID-19. Assay: immunoSEQ multiplex PCR; the TCRdb copy retains only in-frame clones and omits some. The table shows tens of thousands of clones, with around 85% occurring only once. Sequencing was performed on peripheral blood. The receptors here all came from an older man with acute or convalescent COVID-19.

V and J are TRBV6-6 and TRBJ1-4, with 8 bases aligning to TRBD1. J gave up 7 bases and V 4 bases, and 11 bases lay outside the gene matches. CDR3 size: 16 residues. Germline V gives CDR1 MNHNY, CDR2 SVGAGI (reference sequence). The CDR3 DNA reads TGTGCCAGCAGTTTAGGGCAGGGGGCGCGGGGTGAAAAACTGTTTTTT. As protein: CASSLGQGARGEKLFF.

The chain is built from TRBV6-6 and TRBJ2-5, with 9 positions matching TRBD1. Germline lookup yields CDR1 MNHNY and CDR2 SVGAGI (reference sequence). Unmatched junction bases numbered 4, after V lost 6 bases and J lost 2 bases. The CDR3 length is 14 residues. The CDR3, as DNA: TGTGCCAGCAGCGGGACAGGGAAACAAGAGACCCAGTACTTC. Protein product: CASSGTGKQETQYF.

The chain couples TRBV11-2 to TRBJ2-2, with D possibly matching TRBD1 (5 bases). Trimming took 2 bases from V and 1 from J, leaving 11 bases between them. The CDR3 has 16 amino acids. CDR1 and CDR2 from the germline V gene are SGHAT and FQNNGV. CDR3 region: CASSLLGHLNTGELFF. Here the CDR3 DNA reads TGTGCCAGCAGCTTACTTGGACACCTGAACACCGGGGAGCTGTTTTTT.

The chain recombines TRBV10-1 with TRBJ1-4, with 8 bases fitting TRBD1. The CDR3 contains 13 residues. V was pared by 7 bases and J by 4 bases, with 2 bases of the junction left unmatched. Germline CDR1 WNHNN, CDR2 SYGVQD (reference sequence). Here the CDR3 DNA reads TGCGCCAGCATGGGACAGGATAATGAAAAACTGTTTTTT. Translating gives CASMGQDNEKLFF.

For the CDR3, the DNA is TGTGCCACCAGTGATCCCCAGACAGGACACAATGAGCAGTTCTTC. This translates into CATSDPQTGHNEQFF. The chain joins TRBV24-1 to TRBJ2-1, with TRBD1 as a possible D gene (6 bases). The CDR3 extends over 15 amino acids. V gave up 3 bases and J gave up 5 bases, with 13 bases separating them. Looked up from germline, CDR1 is KGHDR and CDR2 is SFDVKD.

The chain recombines TRBV10-3 with TRBJ1-2; TRBD1 matches 8 bases. This CDR3 spans 12 amino acids. With V trimmed by 5 bases and J by 7 bases, 3 bases remained unmatched. Per the germline V gene, CDR1 is ENHRY and CDR2 is SYGVKD. DNA of the CDR3: TGTGCCATCAGTACCAGGGGGCTTGGCTACACCTTC. This encodes CAISTRGLGYTF.

This rearrangement joins TRBV3-1 (or the pseudogene TRBV3-2) to TRBJ1-2; weak D call: TRBD1 (6 bases). This CDR3 is 17 amino acids long. Per germline, CDR1 LGHDT and CDR2 YNNKEL (reference sequence). The germline V and J ends were trimmed by 1 base and 0 bases, with 15 bases remaining between them. The CDR3 protein is CASSQVAGAASNYGYTF. CDR3 in DNA: TGTGCCAGCAGCCAAGTCGCAGGGGCGGCCTCTAACTATGGCTACACCTTC.

The chain combines TRBV3-1 (or the pseudogene TRBV3-2) with TRBJ1-1; D uncertain. This CDR3 has 14 residues. Trimming shortened V by 0 bases and J by 4 bases, and 9 bases separated the two germline ends. Germline V gives CDR1 LGHDT, CDR2 YNNKEL (reference sequence). CDR3 loop: CASSQESRGTEAFF. CDR3 nucleotide sequence: TGTGCCAGCAGCCAAGAAAGCCGGGGCACTGAAGCTTTCTTT.

In its sample, this clone was seen once. The V and J genes are TRBV5-1 and TRBJ2-6; the D is unclear. The V and J ends lost 1 base and 4 bases respectively, with 6 bases between them. CDR3 size: 14 residues. Germline V lookup: CDR1 SGHRS, CDR2 YFSETQ. Here the CDR3 DNA reads TGCGCCAGCAGCTTGTCTGTGGGGGCCAACGTCCTGACTTTC. The encoded protein is CASSLSVGANVLTF.

This clone was detected only once. The chain uses TRBV24-1 and TRBJ2-1; D gene unclear. This CDR3 is 12 amino acids long. V was cut by 7 bases and J by 3 bases, with 6 bases left in between. Looked up from germline, CDR1 is KGHDR and CDR2 is SFDVKD. CDR3 sequence (DNA): TGTGCCACCAGATTAGTCTACAATGAGCAGTTCTTC. It yields the protein CATRLVYNEQFF.

The CDR3 region is CASSAGTGAGEKLFF. The CDR3 nucleotides are TGCGCCAGCAGCGCCGGGACAGGAGCTGGGGAAAAACTGTTTTTT. This chain connects TRBV5-1 to TRBJ1-4; 8 nucleotides match TRBD1. V gave up 4 bases and J gave up 8 bases; unmatched junction bases: 10. The CDR3 loop spans 15 amino acids. Germline CDR1 reads SGHRS; CDR2 reads YFSETQ.

This chain uses TRBV5-1 with TRBJ1-2; weak D call: TRBD1 (6 bases). The V gene's germline CDR1 is SGHRS and CDR2 YFSETQ. The CDR3 spans 15 residues. Trimming stripped 1 base from V and 4 bases from J, with 14 bases between. The CDR3 region is CASSLWTESTYGYTF. Written as DNA, the CDR3 is TGCGCCAGCAGCTTGTGGACAGAGTCGACCTATGGCTACACCTTC.

The V and J genes are TRBV5-1 and TRBJ2-1; weak D call: TRBD1 (6 bases). This CDR3 has 17 residues. The ends were cut back, 0 bases at V and 2 bases at J, with 15 bases in the middle. Germline V lookup: CDR1 SGHRS, CDR2 YFSETQ. The CDR3 bases are TGCGCCAGCAGCTTGGAAGGGGGATTGCCTACCTACAATGAGCAGTTCTTC. Encoded protein: CASSLEGGLPTYNEQFF.

The chain has TRBV5-1 and TRBJ2-7, with TRBD2 matching 7 bases. J gave up 6 bases and V 0 bases, and 3 bases lay outside the gene matches. From germline, CDR1 is SGHRS and CDR2 YFSETQ. The CDR3 covers 13 residues. This chain's CDR3 is CASSLESGGEQYF. The CDR3 nucleotides are TGCGCCAGCAGCTTGGAGTCGGGGGGCGAGCAGTACTTC.

This clone came up once. V is TRBV2 and J is TRBJ2-3; TRBD1 matches at 7 bases. The length of the CDR3 is 14 residues. The V and J ends lost 7 bases and 2 bases, in that order; junction bases with no gene match: 6. The germline gives CDR1 SNHLY, CDR2 FYNNEI. DNA for the CDR3: TGTGCCAGCAATCTGGGACAGACCACAGATACGCAGTATTTT. Translation gives CASNLGQTTDTQYF.

V usage is TRBV5-5 and J usage is TRBJ1-2; 10 bases agree with TRBD1. The germline V gene has CDR1 SGHKS and CDR2 YYEKEE (reference sequence). This CDR3 has 15 amino acids. Trimming at V came to 6 bases and at J to 7 bases, leaving 12 bases not matched to a gene. DNA of the CDR3: TGTGCCAGCACCTTCTGGGGGGGACAGGGGACTGGCTACACCTTC. It translates to CASTFWGGQGTGYTF.

The chain is built from TRBV5-1 and TRBJ2-5; D gene ambiguous. Germline V gene data show CDR1 as SGHRS and CDR2 as YFSETQ. The CDR3 sequence is 14 residues long. The ends were cut back, 0 bases at V and 1 base at J, with 7 bases in the middle. CDR3 sequence reads: CASSLGQIQETQYF. Written as DNA, the CDR3 is TGCGCCAGCAGCTTGGGGCAAATCCAAGAGACCCAGTACTTC.

V and J are TRBV6-1 and TRBJ1-1; D gene uncertain. Germline V gene lookup returns CDR1 MNHNS and CDR2 SASEGT. The CDR3 runs 14 residues. The V end was cut by 2 bases, the J end by 1 base, with 8 bases between. DNA for the CDR3: TGTGCCAGCAGTGAAAGCCTCCCGAACACTGAAGCTTTCTTT. Translating gives CASSESLPNTEAFF.

The gene calls are TRBV3-1 (or the pseudogene TRBV3-2) and TRBJ2-1; TRBD2 might be the D (8 bases). The germline V gene has CDR1 LGHDT and CDR2 YNNKEL (reference sequence). The CDR3 consists of 16 residues. The ends were cut back, 5 bases at V and 5 bases at J, with 19 bases in the middle. The DNA of the CDR3 is TGTGCCAGCAGCGCCAGGGGGGTAGCGGGACACAATGAGCAGTTCTTC. Translating it yields CASSARGVAGHNEQFF.

This clone has only one observation. V gene TRBV5-4 combines with J gene TRBJ2-1, with 7 bases lining up with TRBD1. V shed 4 bases and J 0 bases; nucleotides not matched to a gene: 4. Per the germline V gene, CDR1 is SGHNT and CDR2 is YYREEE (reference sequence). The CDR3 length is 15 residues. The CDR3 sequence: CASSPTGDSYNEQFF. Here the CDR3 DNA reads TGTGCCAGCAGCCCTACAGGGGACTCCTACAATGAGCAGTTCTTC.